This T cell receptor (beta chain) was documented in a study of vaccination effects on CD4 cells after COVID-19. Measured with immunoSEQ multiplex PCR; TCRdb has only the in-frame clones, and not every one. The sample carries approximately 45,000 clones, roughly 76% recorded once. With regard to this clone: Antigen unknown.

Following a roughly ten-day culture, CD4+ T cells were purified. The sequence was obtained from a human donor who had a prior SARS-CoV-2 infection. This specimen consisted of CD4+ T cells from PBMCs cultured without peptide, obtained before COVID-19 vaccination.

CDR3 amino acids: CASSSYGGQGPLPSYNEQFF. Here the CDR3 DNA reads TGCGCCAGCAGCTCCTATGGGGGACAGGGGCCCCTGCCCTCCTACAATGAGCAGTTCTTC. V and J are TRBV5-1 and TRBJ2-1, with 10 bases that match TRBD1. The CDR3 is made up of 20 amino acids. V lost 3 bases, J lost 0 bases, and 15 bases stayed unmatched. Germline V lookup: CDR1 SGHRS, CDR2 YFSETQ.